The next 14 T cell receptor beta chains were all read from a single sample in a study of shared clonotypes between healthy human individuals (TCRdb year 2020). Library preparation was by the immunoSEQ multiplex PCR assay. Sourced from immuneACCESS, this table was stored by TCRdb with only in-frame sequences that have V and J called. A share of the clones is absent; for the studies checked, an unresolved V gene accounts for under half, and the remainder has no known explanation. This sample comprises almost 750,000 clones, 72% of them detected only once. Of the sample, roughly 1.8% is held by the ten largest clones. The specimen sequenced was memory CD4+ T cells sorted from blood. In light of the paper, this sample's cell subset or site label describes: CD45RA-negative fraction. The source of these receptors is a woman aged 25 to 39 in good health.

There are a few counts of this clone. CDR3 in DNA: TGTGCCATCAGTGTAGGAACAGGGATGAGTGGCTACACCTTC. Translation: CAISVGTGMSGYTF. J is TRBJ1-2 and V is TRBV10-3; a possible D gene is TRBD1 (6 bases). This CDR3 region has 14 residues. CDR1 and CDR2 (germline): ENHRY, SYGVKD. The ends were cut back, 4 bases at V and 7 bases at J, with 16 bases in the middle.

The CDR3 DNA reads TGCGCCAGCAGCCCAAGGGACAGGGGATATGGCTACACCTTC. Its protein product is CASSPRDRGYGYTF. The chain employs TRBV5-1 and TRBJ1-2; the match to TRBD1 covers 10 bases. Per the germline V gene, CDR1 is SGHRS and CDR2 is YFSETQ. V lost 4 bases and J lost 5; bases outside the gene matches: 5. The CDR3 consists of 14 residues.

V usage is TRBV5-4 and J usage is TRBJ2-1; tentative D call: TRBD2 (5 bases). The CDR3 is made up of 15 amino acids. Per the germline V gene, CDR1 is SGHNT and CDR2 is YYREEE (reference sequence). Trimming pared 3 bases from V and 0 bases from J, leaving 10 bases between. CDR3 sequence reads: CASSSRLSSYNEQFF. The DNA for the CDR3 is TGTGCCAGCAGCTCCCGACTAAGCTCCTACAATGAGCAGTTCTTC.

The chain joins TRBV7-9 to TRBJ2-1; TRBD2 matches at 8 bases. The length of the CDR3 is 16 residues. Germline CDR1 SEHNR, CDR2 FQNEAQ (reference sequence). V lost 4 bases, J lost 0 bases, and 5 bases stayed unmatched. CDR3 region: CASSSLSGSSYNEQFF. In DNA, the CDR3 is TGTGCCAGCAGCTCACTAAGCGGGAGCTCCTACAATGAGCAGTTCTTC.

This clone was seen just once. J is TRBJ2-7 and V is TRBV28; D gene unclear. This CDR3 has 14 amino acids. Germline CDR1 MDHEN, CDR2 SYDVKM. V gave up 2 bases and J gave up 0 bases, with 8 bases separating them. The CDR3 loop reads CASSLIPGSYEQYF. CDR3 bases: TGTGCCAGCAGTTTAATCCCGGGCTCCTACGAGCAGTACTTC.

The gene calls are TRBV5-6 and TRBJ2-7; 9 bases map to TRBD2. With V trimmed by 0 bases and J by 1 base, 2 bases remained unmatched. The CDR3 sequence is 15 residues long. Germline assignment: CDR1 SGHDT and CDR2 YYEEEE. CDR3: CASSLGTSESYEQYF. The CDR3 nucleotides are TGTGCCAGCAGCTTGGGGACTAGCGAGTCCTACGAGCAGTACTTC.

The sample holds a few counts of this clone. Other nucleotide sequences in the sample specify the same CDR3. The chain couples TRBV7-7 to TRBJ2-5; 7 nucleotides line up with TRBD2. Unmatched junction bases numbered 4, after V lost 1 base and J lost 2 bases. Looked up from germline, CDR1 is SSHAT and CDR2 is FNYEAQ (reference sequence). This CDR3 spans 15 amino acids. The CDR3 reads CASSLGGRVQETQYF. The CDR3 coding sequence is TGTGCCAGCAGCTTAGGCGGGAGAGTACAAGAGACCCAGTACTTC.

This clone was seen many times. The chain combines TRBV4-1 with TRBJ1-4; no clear D. CDR1 and CDR2 from the germline V gene are MGHRA and YSYEKL. The CDR3 sequence is 16 residues long. Deletions cut 1 base from V and 4 bases from J, with 13 bases between. CDR3 DNA: TGCGCCAGCAGCCAAGTGTCCAGCTTCTTTAATGAAAAACTGTTTTTT. Its translation is CASSQVSSFFNEKLFF.

This clone was recorded only once. The chain has TRBV4-2 and TRBJ2-1; 10 bases fit TRBD2. CDR1 LGHNA and CDR2 YNFKEQ come from the germline V gene. The CDR3 has 19 amino acids. The V and J ends lost 0 bases and 4 bases, in that order; junction bases with no gene match: 12. CDR3 coding DNA: TGTGCCAGCAGCCAAGAATACGGCGTAGCGGGGGGACTTTACAATGAGCAGTTCTTC. This codes for CASSQEYGVAGGLYNEQFF.

The rearrangement links TRBV5-1 to TRBJ2-3, with D unresolved. V lost 2 bases and J lost 2, with 12 bases in between. CDR3 size: 15 residues. The germline gives CDR1 SGHRS, CDR2 YFSETQ. CDR3: CASSLGSVYTDTQYF. The CDR3, as DNA: TGCGCCAGCAGCTTAGGCTCAGTATACACAGATACGCAGTATTTT.

This clone was seen once. This chain connects TRBV18 to TRBJ1-5; D gene ambiguous. Trimming cost V 1 base and J 5 bases, with 12 bases left between them. The CDR3 runs to 15 residues. Looked up from germline, CDR1 is KGHSH and CDR2 is LQKENI. As DNA, the CDR3 is TGTGCCAGCTCACCACAGTCCGCGTTCGATCAGCCCCAGCATTTT. Encoded protein: CASSPQSAFDQPQHF.

About this clone: Other DNA sequences from this sample encode an identical CDR3 as well. The chain links TRBV28 to TRBJ2-7; 14 bases line up with TRBD2. Trimming at V came to 6 bases and at J to 6 bases, leaving 4 bases not matched to a gene. The CDR3 has 14 amino acids. Per the germline V gene, CDR1 is MDHEN and CDR2 is SYDVKM. The CDR3 region has the DNA TGTGCCAGCAGCCAGGGACTAGCGGGAGTCGAGCAGTACTTC. Translation gives CASSQGLAGVEQYF.

The chain uses TRBV28 and TRBJ2-4, with D tentatively TRBD1 (5 bases). CDR3 length: 15 amino acids. Per germline, CDR1 MDHEN and CDR2 SYDVKM. The germline V and J ends were trimmed by 3 bases and 2 bases, with 11 bases remaining between them. The CDR3 loop is CASSFQGLSKNIQYF. In DNA form, the CDR3 reads TGTGCCAGCAGTTTCCAGGGTCTTTCCAAAAACATTCAGTACTTC.

V usage is TRBV28 and J usage is TRBJ1-1, with D possibly TRBD1 on 5 matching bases. This CDR3 spans 14 amino acids. Deletions cut 3 bases from V and 9 bases from J, with 17 bases between. Per germline, CDR1 MDHEN and CDR2 SYDVKM. The CDR3 DNA is TGTGCCAGCAGTTTGTATGGGGGACGCCAGCAAGCTTTCTTT. Amino acid sequence: CASSLYGGRQQAFF.